These 30 T cell receptor beta chains came from one sample sequenced in a study of B cell selection in AIRE deficiency (dated by TCRdb to about 2019). Regulatory T cells were sorted as CD4+CD25hiCD127low/negative cells. Library creation used the immunoSEQ multiplex PCR assay. As stored in TCRdb, this immuneACCESS dataset retains in-frame rearrangements with V and J assigned. A fraction of the clones does not appear; measured against another copy, unresolved V genes explain less than half of the discrepancy, and the remainder lacks a known reason. Here the sample has 23,000 or so clones; 80% to 95% occur a single time. The ten most abundant clones make up 1.4% of the sample. Sample: CD4+CD25+ Tregs sorted from PBMCs. Every receptor here comes from a human donor in good health.

This chain links TRBV19 with TRBJ2-7; D call uncertain. The V end lost 6 bases, the J end lost 6 bases, and 21 bases lay between the germline ends. CDR1 LNHDA and CDR2 SQIVND come from the germline V gene (reference sequence). The CDR3 runs to 15 residues. The DNA of the CDR3 is TGTGCCAGTAGCCTTTTCGGTTCTTCGGCTAGCGAGCAGTACTTC. Translation: CASSLFGSSASEQYF.

This clone was seen only once. The chain couples TRBV11-1 to TRBJ2-1; 11 positions agree with TRBD2. The CDR3 sequence is 14 residues long. The V gene end was trimmed by 2 bases and the J gene end by 9 bases; junction bases not matched to a gene: 3. The germline gives CDR1 SGHAT, CDR2 FQDESV (reference sequence). The CDR3 spells CASSLTSGSGEQFF. DNA for the CDR3: TGTGCCAGCAGCTTAACTAGCGGGAGTGGTGAGCAGTTCTTC.

This clone was recorded only once. This chain uses TRBV4-1 with TRBJ2-2; 8 nucleotides line up with TRBD1. Germline CDR1 reads MGHRA; CDR2 reads YSYEKL. The CDR3 is 17 amino acids. J lost 6 bases, V lost 1 base, and 10 bases had no gene match. This CDR3 reads CASSQGPDRALSGELFF. CDR3 nucleotide sequence: TGCGCCAGCAGCCAAGGTCCGGACAGGGCCCTATCCGGGGAGCTGTTTTTT.

The chain has TRBV7-2 and TRBJ2-7, with 8 bases fitting TRBD2. From germline, CDR1 is SGHTA and CDR2 FQGNSA. The CDR3 extends over 14 amino acids. The V and J ends lost 5 bases and 3 bases, in that order; junction bases with no gene match: 6. Here the CDR3 DNA reads TGTGCCAGCAGCCTAAGCGGGAGCTACTACGAGCAGTACTTC. This translates into CASSLSGSYYEQYF.

The J gene is TRBJ1-1, the V gene TRBV4-2; D is perhaps TRBD1 (5 bases). V lost 5 bases and J 1 base, leaving 11 bases between the germline ends. There are 14 residues in the CDR3. Germline CDR1 is LGHNA and CDR2 is YNFKEQ. The CDR3 DNA follows: TGTGCCAGCAGCTTCAGGGTCCAGAACACTGAAGCTTTCTTT. Translation: CASSFRVQNTEAFF.

This clone was recorded once. V usage is TRBV5-4 and J usage is TRBJ1-4; D remains unclear. The CDR3 totals 13 residues. Germline CDR1 reads SGHNT; CDR2 reads YYREEE (reference sequence). V was clipped by 0 bases and J by 8 bases, with 8 bases between them. CDR3 DNA: TGTGCCAGCAGCTTGGGGGCGGGAGAAAAACTGTTTTTT. As protein: CASSLGAGEKLFF.

V is TRBV19 and J is TRBJ2-4; 8 bases are shared with TRBD2. Germline V gives CDR1 LNHDA, CDR2 SQIVND (reference sequence). This CDR3 region has 13 residues. The V and J ends lost 7 bases and 8 bases, in that order; junction bases with no gene match: 7. CDR3 DNA: TGTGCCAGTACCCGGGGGGGAGGAGACATTCAGTACTTC. This codes for CASTRGGGDIQYF.

This rearrangement joins TRBV10-3 to TRBJ1-2; a weak D match, TRBD1 (6 bases). CDR1 and CDR2 (germline): ENHRY, SYGVKD. V lost 4 bases and J lost 5, with 8 bases in between. The CDR3 consists of 12 residues. CDR3 sequence reads: CAISAGQYGYTF. CDR3 sequence (DNA): TGTGCCATCAGTGCAGGACAGTATGGCTACACCTTC.

The rearrangement joins TRBV6-4 to TRBJ1-2, with 8 bases lining up with TRBD1. The CDR3 totals 15 residues. After removal of 5 bases from V and 4 bases from J, the junction contained 9 bases not matched to a gene. Germline V gives CDR1 MRHNA, CDR2 SNTAGT. Here the CDR3 DNA reads TGTGCCAGCAGTCGCAATCCCGGGACAGGCTATGGCTACACCTTC. The encoded protein is CASSRNPGTGYGYTF.

The gene calls are TRBV6-5 and TRBJ2-7; D uncertain. V dropped 7 bases and J dropped 2 bases, with 15 bases sitting between them. CDR1 is MNHEY and CDR2 is SVGAGI in the germline V gene. CDR3 size: 14 residues. In nucleotides, the CDR3 is TGTGCCAGCAACCGGCTATTAGACCCCTACGAGCAGTACTTC. It is translated as CASNRLLDPYEQYF.

The J gene is TRBJ2-7, the V gene TRBV6-8, with a possible D match to TRBD2 (6 bases). The V end lost 2 bases, the J end lost 2 bases, and 10 bases lay between the germline ends. The CDR3 has 14 amino acids. Germline V CDR1 and CDR2: MNHGY, SAAAGT. The CDR3 coding sequence is TGTGCCAGCAGTTACGGCGGGACGGCCTACGAGCAGTACTTC. Translation gives CASSYGGTAYEQYF.

The count of this clone is one. The rearrangement uses TRBV5-1 and TRBJ2-2; 8 bases fit TRBD2. V was clipped by 4 bases and J by 7 bases; unmatched bases: 9. Germline loops: CDR1 SGHRS, CDR2 YFSETQ. The CDR3 has 15 residues. This CDR3 reads CASSTGTRRGGELFF. The CDR3 coding sequence is TGCGCCAGCAGCACCGGGACTAGACGTGGCGGGGAGCTGTTTTTT.

The chain combines TRBV10-2 with TRBJ2-5, with 10 bases matching TRBD2. There are 15 residues in the CDR3. Per germline, CDR1 WSHSY and CDR2 SAAADI. V lost 3 bases, J lost 5 bases, and 6 bases stayed unmatched. The CDR3 DNA reads as TGCGCCAGCAGTGATCGAGCGGGGGGGCGGGAGACCCAGTACTTC. It codes for CASSDRAGGRETQYF.

Details on this clone: One junction end disagrees with the germline gene, perhaps due to a read error. The V gene is TRBV29-1, the J gene TRBJ1-4; 9 positions agree with TRBD1. Germline loops: CDR1 SQVTM, CDR2 ANQGSEA. The CDR3 sequence is 12 residues long. The CDR3 here is CSVRDRVMGRIF. CDR3 DNA sequence: TGCAGCGTTCGGGACAGGGTAATGGGTAGGATTTTT.

The chain uses TRBV7-9 and TRBJ2-7; no clear D. Germline CDR1 reads SEHNR; CDR2 reads FQNEAQ (reference sequence). Trimming shortened V by 4 bases and J by 0 bases, and 4 bases separated the two germline ends. The CDR3 consists of 12 residues. Here the CDR3 DNA reads TGTGCCAGCAGCTGGAGCTCCTACGAGCAGTACTTC. It specifies CASSWSSYEQYF.

The rearrangement links TRBV19 to TRBJ2-3, with 11 bases lining up with TRBD2. The CDR3 is 16 amino acids. The ends lost 3 bases at V and 4 bases at J; junction bases unmatched: 6. Germline V gene sequence: CDR1 LNHDA, CDR2 SQIVND (reference sequence). The DNA for the CDR3 is TGTGCCAGTAGTATCTCTAGCGGGAGGAGTTCAGATACGCAGTATTTT. It encodes CASSISSGRSSDTQYF. Using reference TRBV19 and TRBJ2-3 for the parts outside the CDR3, the full variable domain is DGGITQSPKYLFRKEGQNVTLSCEQNLNHDAMYWYRQDPGQGLRLIYYSQIVNDFQKGDIAEGYSVSREKKESFPLTVTSAQKNPTAFYLCASSISSGRSSDTQYFGPGTRLTVL.

Sample share makes this clone medium-sized. The chain is built from TRBV11-2 and TRBJ1-4; D ambiguous. Germline V gene lookup returns CDR1 SGHAT and CDR2 FQNNGV. This CDR3 comprises 13 residues. V gave up 4 bases and J gave up 7 bases, with 10 bases separating them. CDR3 sequence reads: CASSSSLIEKLFF. CDR3 DNA sequence: TGTGCCAGCAGCTCCTCCTTAATTGAAAAACTGTTTTTT.

This clone was seen once. J is TRBJ2-3 and V is TRBV5-8, with D possibly called TRBD1 or TRBD2 (6 bases each). The germline V gene has CDR1 SGHTS and CDR2 YDEGEE. The CDR3 runs to 13 residues. Trimming took 2 bases from V and 3 from J, leaving 7 bases between them. CDR3 region: CASSLGGTDTQYF. The CDR3 DNA reads as TGTGCCAGCAGCTTAGGGGGGACAGATACGCAGTATTTT.

The CDR3 region is CASSYSRGNQPQHF. As DNA, the CDR3 is TGTGCCAGCAGTTACTCGAGGGGCAATCAGCCCCAGCATTTT. The chain links TRBV6-9 to TRBJ1-5, with D uncertain. The CDR3 runs to 14 residues. V lost 3 bases, J lost 2 bases, and 8 bases lay in between. The germline V gene encodes CDR1 MNHGY and CDR2 SVAAGI.

The CDR3 DNA is TGCAGCGTCGCCCGGCTGGAGGATACTGAAGCTTTCTTT. Translated: CSVARLEDTEAFF. The chain carries TRBV29-1 and TRBJ1-1; D uncertain. The CDR3 runs to 13 residues. The ends were cut back, 6 bases at V and 5 bases at J, with 16 bases in the middle. Germline V gene sequence: CDR1 SQVTM, CDR2 ANQGSEA.

The chain carries TRBV6-1 and TRBJ2-1; tentatively, D is TRBD1 (5 bases). CDR3 length: 15 amino acids. V lost 5 bases to trimming and J lost 8 bases, with 19 bases between them. CDR1 and CDR2 (germline): MNHNS, SASEGT. CDR3 sequence (DNA): TGTGCCAGCAGTCTAGAGGCTACAGGTCTCCATGAGCAGTTCTTC. Protein sequence: CASSLEATGLHEQFF.

This rearrangement joins TRBV6-6 to TRBJ2-3; possibly TRBD2 for D (7 bases). Looked up from germline, CDR1 is MNHNY and CDR2 is SVGAGI (reference sequence). The CDR3 has 15 amino acids. Trimming pared 2 bases from V and 5 bases from J, leaving 14 bases between. The CDR3 loop reads CASSYLGGGGDTQYF. The CDR3 DNA reads TGTGCCAGCAGTTACCTGGGCGGGGGCGGAGATACGCAGTATTTT.

This chain links TRBV6-5 with TRBJ1-5; D unresolved. The germline CDR1 and CDR2 sequences are MNHEY and SVGAGI. The CDR3 is 12 residues long. V lost 10 bases and J lost 4, with 11 bases in between. CDR3 coding DNA: TGTGCCACCGGGCGGTTTAATCAGCCCCAGCATTTT. It encodes CATGRFNQPQHF.

This chain uses TRBV13 with TRBJ1-6, with D uncertain. The CDR3 is made up of 14 amino acids. Trimming pared 4 bases from V and 10 bases from J, leaving 14 bases between. Per germline, CDR1 PRHDT and CDR2 FYEKMQ (reference sequence). This CDR3 reads CASSWRTVESPLHF. In DNA, the CDR3 is TGTGCCAGCAGCTGGCGGACCGTGGAGTCACCCCTCCACTTT.

This clone was seen only a few times. J is TRBJ1-1 and V is TRBV6-1; possible D gene TRBD1, 5 bases. Per germline, CDR1 MNHNS and CDR2 SASEGT. Trimming took 11 bases from V and 5 from J, leaving 18 bases between them. There are 13 residues in the CDR3. This CDR3 is CACGGARWTEAFF. CDR3 coding DNA: TGTGCCTGCGGTGGGGCGCGGTGGACTGAAGCTTTCTTT.

J is TRBJ2-2 and V is TRBV5-4; 10 bases match TRBD2. J was trimmed by 5 bases and V by 4 bases; bases with no gene match: 11. Germline V CDR1 and CDR2: SGHNT, YYREEE (reference sequence). This CDR3 contains 17 residues. DNA for the CDR3: TGTGCCAGCAGCCAAGATGGACTAGCGGAGAGAACCGGGGAGCTGTTTTTT. Amino acids: CASSQDGLAERTGELFF.

The V gene is TRBV2, the J gene TRBJ2-1; D tentatively fits TRBD1 or TRBD2 (6 bases each). The CDR3 spans 15 residues. V lost 3 bases and J 4 bases, leaving 13 bases between the germline ends. Germline V gene lookup returns CDR1 SNHLY and CDR2 FYNNEI. For the CDR3, the DNA is TGTGCCAGCAGTGAGTGGGGGGCATCTTACAATGAGCAGTTCTTC. Translation gives CASSEWGASYNEQFF.

The chain combines TRBV9 with TRBJ1-3; D call uncertain. This CDR3 comprises 13 residues. The V and J ends lost 2 bases and 0 bases respectively, with 3 bases between them. CDR1 and CDR2 from the germline V gene are SGDLS and YYNGEE. The CDR3 loop reads CASSVTSGNTIYF. Here the CDR3 DNA reads TGTGCCAGCAGCGTGACCTCTGGAAACACCATATATTTT.

The chain is built from TRBV2 and TRBJ2-1, with D perhaps being TRBD1 or TRBD2 (6 bases each). V was clipped by 7 bases and J by 9 bases, with 16 bases between them. Germline V gene lookup returns CDR1 SNHLY and CDR2 FYNNEI. The CDR3 spans 13 residues. The DNA for the CDR3 is TGTGCCAGCACCCAGGGGACTGTGGCTGAGCAGTTCTTC. Translating it yields CASTQGTVAEQFF.

The rearrangement uses TRBV4-1 and TRBJ1-5, with 10 bases lining up with TRBD1. V was pared by 4 bases and J by 0 bases, with 6 bases of the junction left unmatched. The CDR3 is 17 residues long. The germline V gene encodes CDR1 MGHRA and CDR2 YSYEKL. The CDR3 is CASSRDRGESSNQPQHF. CDR3 bases: TGCGCCAGCAGCCGGGACAGGGGCGAAAGTAGCAATCAGCCCCAGCATTTT.